This TCR beta chain was recorded in a study of metastatic and nonmetastatic thyroid tumors. Background on the study: Across blood and tumor or nodule tissue, repertoires from malignant and benign thyroid patients were compared with one another.

J was trimmed by 10 bases and V by 5 bases; bases with no gene match: 4. The CDR3 is 13 amino acids. Looked up from germline, CDR1 is SGHTA and CDR2 is FQGTGA. Original processing notes: The study's classifier, a distant-metastasis tool for papillary thyroid cancer, was built using CDR3 differences across clinicopathological groups. TCRdb recomputed clones from the PCR reads via MiXCR. None of the V and J calls come from the authors' own analysis; TCRdb made them. The table shows tens of thousands of clones, with roughly an eighth occurring only once. Study findings and constraints: The reported finding was significantly higher TCR beta diversity in malignant thyroid tumors relative to benign nodules, in blood and tumor.

Thyroid surgery took place with no prior treatment in any patient. This clone has at least ten counts. Its antigen is unidentified. Being one base from a much bigger clone, this may be a read error. V gene TRBV7-3 combines with J gene TRBJ2-1; TRBD1 aligns across 11 bases. This TCR was sampled from a female donor with papillary thyroid cancer or a benign thyroid nodule (not recorded which). Some clones in this sample may be carry-over from other donors' samples. The sequenced sample was tumor tissue. This CDR3 reads CASSPGQGGEQFF. The CDR3 coding sequence is TGTGCCAGCAGCCCGGGACAGGGGGGGGAGCAGTTCTTC.